The sequence of this TCR beta chain was determined in a study of T cell responses to AZD1222 COVID-19 vaccine. Study observations and caveats: Regions 160-218 and 743-854 held dominance among vaccine-associated CD4 TCRs, which spanned spike. Among spike-specific TCRs, nearly half reportedly target unmutated variant regions.

Profiling relied on immunoSEQ multiplex PCR, and the TCRdb table lists in-frame clones only, not all of them. Found here are 86,000 or so clones, roughly nine tenths of them singletons; the top ten hold approximately 3%. Of note for this clone: Its specificity is unknown.

Germline CDR1 is LNHDA and CDR2 is SQIVND (reference sequence). The length of the CDR3 is 17 residues. Trimming cost V 6 bases and J 0 bases; bases outside gene matches: 7. The V call is TRBV19, the J call TRBJ2-6; 8 positions match TRBD1. This receptor was obtained from an adult in good health. The source material was peripheral blood, sampled on day 0 of AZD1222 vaccination. CDR3 amino acids: CASRTTGVSSGANVLTF. In DNA, the CDR3 is TGTGCCAGTAGAACGACAGGGGTGAGCTCTGGGGCCAACGTCCTGACTTTC.